The 29 T cell receptor beta chains below were found in one sample sequenced in a study of cytotoxic CD8 clonotypes in ibrutinib-treated CLL. Assay used: immunoSEQ multiplex PCR; TCRdb lists only in-frame clones, some missing. The profile covers 150,000 to 200,000 clones, with 70% to 90% appearing a single time and 3% to 3.5% taken by the ten largest. Sequenced material: PBMCs, taken at disease progression, from a patient treated with ibrutinib. Receptor source: a human donor with chronic lymphocytic leukemia.

This clone was seen only once. The gene calls are TRBV19 and TRBJ2-3; D uncertain. Between the trimmed V and J ends, which lost 7 bases and 4 bases, there was a span of 12 bases. The germline CDR1 and CDR2 sequences are LNHDA and SQIVND (reference sequence). The CDR3 is 13 amino acids. CDR3 DNA sequence: TGTGCCAGTAAACTCAGACACGCAGATACGCAGTATTTT. It yields the protein CASKLRHADTQYF.

CDR3 DNA sequence: TGTGCCAGCGCTGAGGCCTACGAGCAGTACTTC. As protein: CASAEAYEQYF. J is TRBJ2-7 and V is TRBV6-1; no definite D call. The V gene's germline CDR1 is MNHNS and CDR2 SASEGT. The CDR3 runs 11 residues. The V end was cut by 8 bases, the J end by 2 bases, with 7 bases between.

This clone appeared once. The V gene is TRBV7-9, the J gene TRBJ2-7, with D tentatively TRBD1 (5 bases). V was pared by 3 bases and J by 9 bases, with 9 bases between. From germline, CDR1 is SEHNR and CDR2 FQNEAQ (reference sequence). This CDR3 region has 11 residues. The CDR3 reads CASSFDSWQYF. The DNA for the CDR3 is TGTGCCAGCAGCTTCGACAGTTGGCAGTACTTC. Full variable domain (missing parts from reference TRBV7-9 and TRBJ2-7): DTGVSQNPRHKITKRGQNVTFRCDPISEHNRLYWYRQTLGQGPEFLTYFQNEAQLEKSRLLSDRFSAERPKGSFSTLEIQRTEQGDSAMYLCASSFDSWQYFGPGTRLTVT.

The V call is TRBV4-3, the J call TRBJ1-4; no definite D call. In germline, CDR1 is LGHNA, CDR2 YSLEER. V was cut by 5 bases and J by 5 bases, with 15 bases left in between. The length of the CDR3 is 15 residues. The CDR3 DNA sequence: TGCGCCAGCAGCTCCCAAAGGGCTAAAAATGAAAAACTGTTTTTT. Translating gives CASSSQRAKNEKLFF.

V gene TRBV7-2 combines with J gene TRBJ1-5; a possible D gene is TRBD1 (5 bases). The CDR3 has 15 residues. The germline V gene has CDR1 SGHTA and CDR2 FQGNSA. The V and J ends lost 1 base and 4 bases respectively, with 11 bases between them. CDR3: CASSLDRGVNQPQHF. CDR3 DNA: TGTGCCAGCAGCTTAGATAGGGGAGTGAATCAGCCCCAGCATTTT. Complete variable domain (other parts from reference TRBV7-2 and TRBJ1-5): GAGVSQSPSNKVTEKGKDVELRCDPISGHTALYWYRQSLGQGLEFLIYFQGNSAPDKSGLPSDRFSAERTGGSVSTLTIQRTQQEDSAVYLCASSLDRGVNQPQHFGDGTRLSIL.

V and J are TRBV7-9 and TRBJ2-1; 7 nucleotides agree with TRBD2. Germline CDR1 reads SEHNR; CDR2 reads FQNEAQ (reference sequence). The CDR3 loop spans 15 amino acids. V shed 2 bases, J shed 7 bases, and the junction held 8 bases outside the gene matches. The CDR3 nucleotides read TGTGCCAGCAGCTTAATGGCGGGAGCGACGAATGAGCAGTTCTTC. This encodes CASSLMAGATNEQFF.

The rearrangement joins TRBV27 to TRBJ1-3; TRBD1 aligns across 8 bases. Germline V gene sequence: CDR1 MNHEY, CDR2 SMNVEV (reference sequence). The CDR3 is made up of 13 amino acids. The ends lost 4 bases at V and 14 bases at J; junction bases unmatched: 10. The DNA for the CDR3 is TGTGCCAGCAGTTCCACCCGACAGGGGCCACTATATTTT. This gives the protein CASSSTRQGPLYF.

The V call is TRBV11-3, the J call TRBJ2-7; maybe TRBD2 (6 bases). The CDR3 is made up of 13 amino acids. The germline V gene encodes CDR1 SGHNT and CDR2 YENEEA. The V end was cut by 5 bases, the J end by 6 bases, with 14 bases between. This chain's CDR3 is CASSPTGVSEQYF. The CDR3 DNA reads TGTGCCAGCAGCCCGACGGGAGTAAGCGAGCAGTACTTC. Variable domain in full (rest from reference TRBV11-3 and TRBJ2-7): EAGVVQSPRYKIIEKKQPVAFWCNPISGHNTLYWYLQNLGQGPELLIRYENEEAVDDSQLPKDRFSAERLKGVDSTLKIQPAELGDSAVYLCASSPTGVSEQYFGPGTRLTVT.

V is TRBV27 and J is TRBJ1-4; D gene ambiguous. The germline V and J ends were trimmed by 1 base and 12 bases, with 15 bases remaining between them. Looked up from germline, CDR1 is MNHEY and CDR2 is SMNVEV (reference sequence). The length of the CDR3 is 14 residues. The CDR3 coding sequence is TGTGCCAGCAGTTTATTTTCTTACCCTCCGCAACTGTTTTTT. Translation: CASSLFSYPPQLFF.

Written as DNA, the CDR3 is TGCGCCAGCAGCCCAGAGCAGGGACATCTCGGTGAGCAGTTCTTC. This codes for CASSPEQGHLGEQFF. The chain combines TRBV5-1 with TRBJ2-1; maybe TRBD1 (6 bases). V dropped 4 bases and J dropped 9 bases, with 20 bases sitting between them. CDR3 length: 15 residues. Germline V gene lookup returns CDR1 SGHRS and CDR2 YFSETQ.

This clone has just a few counts. Other DNA sequences in this specimen translate into the identical CDR3. The V call is TRBV28, the J call TRBJ2-7, with unresolved D. From germline, CDR1 is MDHEN and CDR2 SYDVKM. This CDR3 spans 10 amino acids. V lost 5 bases and J lost 4, with 3 bases in between. The CDR3 region is CASSTYEQYF. Written as DNA, the CDR3 is TGTGCCAGCAGTACGTACGAGCAGTACTTC.

This clone was seen only once. The rearrangement links TRBV27 to TRBJ1-2; possible D gene TRBD1, 6 bases. The CDR3 sequence is 13 residues long. From germline, CDR1 is MNHEY and CDR2 SMNVEV (reference sequence). Trimming took off 5 bases at V and 8 bases at J, with 15 bases between the two ends. This CDR3 is CASSLPWTDGYTF. CDR3 DNA: TGTGCCAGCAGTCTCCCGTGGACAGACGGCTACACCTTC.

The chain links TRBV5-1 to TRBJ1-1; tentative D call: TRBD1 (6 bases). Germline loops: CDR1 SGHRS, CDR2 YFSETQ. Trimming removed 4 bases from V and 2 bases from J, with 12 bases in between. This CDR3 spans 14 amino acids. In DNA form, the CDR3 reads TGCGCCAGCAGCGATGGGGGCCCCAACACTGAAGCTTTCTTT. Translated, it gives CASSDGGPNTEAFF. The full variable domain, in which reference TRBV5-1 and TRBJ1-1 provide the parts outside the CDR3, is KAGVTQTPRYLIKTRGQQVTLSCSPISGHRSVSWYQQTPGQGLQFLFEYFSETQRNKGNFPGRFSGRQFSNSRSEMNVSTLELGDSALYLCASSDGGPNTEAFFGQGTRLTVV.

The chain joins TRBV5-1 to TRBJ2-7; 9 positions agree with TRBD1. The V segment lost 7 bases and the J segment 0 bases; nucleotides outside the gene matches: 5. This CDR3 comprises 14 residues. Germline V CDR1 and CDR2: SGHRS, YFSETQ. As DNA, the CDR3 is TGCGCCAGCCGGGACAGGGAGACCTCCTACGAGCAGTACTTC. Encoded protein: CASRDRETSYEQYF. The whole variable domain, remainder taken from reference TRBV5-1 and TRBJ2-7, is KAGVTQTPRYLIKTRGQQVTLSCSPISGHRSVSWYQQTPGQGLQFLFEYFSETQRNKGNFPGRFSGRQFSNSRSEMNVSTLELGDSALYLCASRDRETSYEQYFGPGTRLTVT.

This sequence joins TRBV6-6 and TRBJ1-3; D is undetermined. V shed 4 bases and J shed 0 bases, with 10 bases lying between them. CDR1 and CDR2 from the germline V gene are MNHNY and SVGAGI (reference sequence). The CDR3 loop spans 15 amino acids. The CDR3 DNA reads TGTGCCAGCAGTTCCCCGACGTACTCTGGAAACACCATATATTTT. Translation: CASSSPTYSGNTIYF.

This clone occurred once. This chain connects TRBV29-1 to TRBJ1-1, with unresolved D. Germline-derived CDR1 and CDR2 are SQVTM and ANQGSEA. Trimming cost V 4 bases and J 11 bases, with 20 bases left between them. The CDR3 totals 13 residues. The CDR3, as DNA: TGCAGCGTTGTTCCGCGACAATGGGGTGAGGCTTTCTTT. Translation gives CSVVPRQWGEAFF.

The J gene is TRBJ1-5, the V gene TRBV5-5; possibly TRBD1 for D (6 bases). From germline, CDR1 is SGHKS and CDR2 YYEKEE (reference sequence). V lost 4 bases and J 3 bases, leaving 11 bases between the germline ends. This CDR3 is built from 14 residues. The CDR3 is CASSTGTNNQPQHF. CDR3 bases: TGTGCCAGCAGCACCGGGACAAACAATCAGCCCCAGCATTTT.

The chain uses TRBV7-2 and TRBJ2-5, with D perhaps TRBD2 (6 bases). The CDR3 runs 15 residues. Germline CDR1 SGHTA, CDR2 FQGNSA. Trimming left V 5 bases short and J 1 base short, with 14 bases between. The CDR3 sequence: CASSRKGGPQETQYF. Written as DNA, the CDR3 is TGTGCCAGCAGCCGGAAGGGAGGCCCCCAAGAGACCCAGTACTTC. The variable domain in full, with the rest retrieved from reference TRBV7-2 and TRBJ2-5, is GAGVSQSPSNKVTEKGKDVELRCDPISGHTALYWYRQSLGQGLEFLIYFQGNSAPDKSGLPSDRFSAERTGGSVSTLTIQRTQQEDSAVYLCASSRKGGPQETQYFGPGTRLLVL.

Remarks on this clone: Other DNA sequences in this sample translate to the same CDR3. This chain connects TRBV7-3 to TRBJ2-2, with D perhaps matching TRBD1 or TRBD2 (5 bases each). Germline V gene sequence: CDR1 SGHTA, CDR2 FQGTGA. This CDR3 contains 13 residues. Trimming removed 2 bases at V and 4 bases at J, with 5 bases between. The DNA of the CDR3 is TGTGCCAGCAGCTTAGGGGGCACCGGGGAGCTGTTTTTT. Protein product: CASSLGGTGELFF.

The rearrangement links TRBV28 to TRBJ1-4; 10 positions agree with TRBD1. Germline V gives CDR1 MDHEN, CDR2 SYDVKM. The CDR3 is 15 amino acids. Trimming at V came to 2 bases and at J to 7 bases, leaving 4 bases not matched to a gene. The CDR3: CASSLMGQGSEKLFF. CDR3 coding DNA: TGTGCCAGCAGTTTAATGGGACAGGGGTCTGAAAAACTGTTTTTT.

The V call is TRBV15, the J call TRBJ2-5; D is perhaps TRBD2 (5 bases). The CDR3 runs to 15 residues. From germline, CDR1 is LNHNV and CDR2 YYDKDF (reference sequence). V was trimmed by 3 bases and J by 4 bases, leaving 15 bases between them. The CDR3 sequence is CATSREKTGRETQYF. In DNA, the CDR3 is TGTGCCACCAGCAGGGAAAAGACGGGGAGAGAGACCCAGTACTTC.

This chain connects TRBV19 to TRBJ1-2; unclear D gene. The CDR3 has 14 residues. V shed 10 bases and J shed 4 bases, with 19 bases lying between them. Germline CDR1 and CDR2: LNHDA and SQIVND (reference sequence). The chain's CDR3 is CATSRERGTYGYTF. As DNA, the CDR3 is TGTGCCACTTCGAGGGAGCGGGGTACCTATGGCTACACCTTC. Full variable domain (missing parts from reference TRBV19 and TRBJ1-2): DGGITQSPKYLFRKEGQNVTLSCEQNLNHDAMYWYRQDPGQGLRLIYYSQIVNDFQKGDIAEGYSVSREKKESFPLTVTSAQKNPTAFYLCATSRERGTYGYTFGSGTRLTVV.

This clone was seen a few times. The chain employs TRBV2 and TRBJ2-7, with TRBD2 matching over 16 bases. This CDR3 is built from 17 residues. Germline V gene data show CDR1 as SNHLY and CDR2 as FYNNEI. V trimming: 9 bases; J trimming: 1 base; junction bases outside the gene matches: 9. The CDR3 nucleotides read TGTGCCAGTGGGACTAGCGGGAGGGCCATTATTTCCTACGAGCAGTACTTC. Protein product: CASGTSGRAIISYEQYF.

The chain couples TRBV30 to TRBJ2-7, with D hard to call. Germline-derived CDR1 and CDR2 are GTSNPN and SVGIG (reference sequence). Trimming stripped 3 bases from V and 4 bases from J, with 7 bases between. This CDR3 region has 11 residues. The CDR3: CAWSAQYEQYF. For the CDR3, the DNA is TGTGCCTGGAGCGCCCAATACGAGCAGTACTTC.

CDR3 region: CASSKGSSLLGNTIYF. For the CDR3, the DNA is TGTGCCAGCAGCAAGGGTTCCTCCCTGCTAGGAAACACCATATATTTT. The rearrangement uses TRBV21-1 and TRBJ1-3. TRBV21-1 is reported as a pseudogene. The CDR3 spans 16 residues.

The V gene is TRBV6-5, the J gene TRBJ1-5, with D uncertain. CDR1 and CDR2 (germline): MNHEY, SVGAGI. V lost 6 bases and J 4 bases, leaving 10 bases between the germline ends. The CDR3 length is 13 residues. CDR3 loop: CASRAGGNQPQHF. The DNA for the CDR3 is TGTGCCAGCAGAGCAGGAGGGAATCAGCCCCAGCATTTT.

CDR3 sequence reads: CASSSGLAYSEQYF. CDR3 DNA sequence: TGTGCCAGCAGCTCCGGACTAGCGTACAGCGAGCAGTACTTC. This chain uses TRBV7-2 with TRBJ2-7; 9 bases fit TRBD2. CDR1 and CDR2 from the germline V gene are SGHTA and FQGNSA. Trimming took 4 bases from V and 6 from J; bases not matched to a gene: 7. This CDR3 contains 14 residues.

The CDR3, as DNA: TGTGCCAGCAGCTTGGCCCCCAACACAGATACGCAGTATTTT. It is translated as CASSLAPNTDTQYF. This chain uses TRBV5-4 with TRBJ2-3; D call uncertain. The CDR3 extends over 14 amino acids. Trimming removed 0 bases at V and 2 bases at J, with 7 bases between. CDR1 is SGHNT, CDR2 YYREEE, per germline (reference sequence).

This sequence joins TRBV9 and TRBJ2-1; 7 bases line up with TRBD2. V was pared by 2 bases and J by 2 bases, with 1 base of the junction left unmatched. Germline CDR1 is SGDLS and CDR2 is YYNGEE. This CDR3 region has 14 residues. The CDR3 spells CASSVREAYNEQFF. The CDR3 region has the DNA TGTGCCAGCAGCGTTCGGGAGGCCTACAATGAGCAGTTCTTC. The entire variable domain, with the rest obtained from reference TRBV9 and TRBJ2-1, is as follows: DSGVTQTPKHLITATGQRVTLRCSPRSGDLSVYWYQQSLDQGLQFLIQYYNGEERAKGNILERFSAQQFPDLHSELNLSSLELGDSALYFCASSVREAYNEQFFGPGTRLTVL.